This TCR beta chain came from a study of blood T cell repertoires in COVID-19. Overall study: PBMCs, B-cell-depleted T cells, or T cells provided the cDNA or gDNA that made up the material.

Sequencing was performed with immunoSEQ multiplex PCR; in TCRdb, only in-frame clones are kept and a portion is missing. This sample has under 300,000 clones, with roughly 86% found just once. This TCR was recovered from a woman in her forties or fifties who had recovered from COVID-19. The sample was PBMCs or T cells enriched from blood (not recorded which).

CDR3 sequence: CASSERLAGVTGELFF. In DNA, the CDR3 is TGCGCCAGCAGTGAGCGTCTAGCGGGAGTCACCGGGGAGCTGTTTTTT. The V gene is TRBV10-1, the J gene TRBJ2-2; TRBD2 matches at 10 bases. Trimming at V came to 2 bases and at J to 4 bases, leaving 4 bases not matched to a gene. Germline lookup yields CDR1 WNHNN and CDR2 SYGVQD (reference sequence). The CDR3 contains 16 residues.